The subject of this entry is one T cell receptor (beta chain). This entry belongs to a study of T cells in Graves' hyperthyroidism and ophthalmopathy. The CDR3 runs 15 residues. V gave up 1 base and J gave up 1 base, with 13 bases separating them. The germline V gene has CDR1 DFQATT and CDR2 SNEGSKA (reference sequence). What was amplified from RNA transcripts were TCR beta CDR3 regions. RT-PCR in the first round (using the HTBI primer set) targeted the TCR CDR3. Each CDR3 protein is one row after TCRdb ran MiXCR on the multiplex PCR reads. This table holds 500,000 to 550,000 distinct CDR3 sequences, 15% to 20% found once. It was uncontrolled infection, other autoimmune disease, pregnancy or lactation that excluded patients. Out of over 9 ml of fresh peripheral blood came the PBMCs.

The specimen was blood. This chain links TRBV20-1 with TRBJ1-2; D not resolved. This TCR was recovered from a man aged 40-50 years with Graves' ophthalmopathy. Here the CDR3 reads CSARVPAAINYGYTF. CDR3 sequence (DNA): TGCAGTGCTAGAGTCCCGGCAGCAATTAACTATGGCTACACCTTC.